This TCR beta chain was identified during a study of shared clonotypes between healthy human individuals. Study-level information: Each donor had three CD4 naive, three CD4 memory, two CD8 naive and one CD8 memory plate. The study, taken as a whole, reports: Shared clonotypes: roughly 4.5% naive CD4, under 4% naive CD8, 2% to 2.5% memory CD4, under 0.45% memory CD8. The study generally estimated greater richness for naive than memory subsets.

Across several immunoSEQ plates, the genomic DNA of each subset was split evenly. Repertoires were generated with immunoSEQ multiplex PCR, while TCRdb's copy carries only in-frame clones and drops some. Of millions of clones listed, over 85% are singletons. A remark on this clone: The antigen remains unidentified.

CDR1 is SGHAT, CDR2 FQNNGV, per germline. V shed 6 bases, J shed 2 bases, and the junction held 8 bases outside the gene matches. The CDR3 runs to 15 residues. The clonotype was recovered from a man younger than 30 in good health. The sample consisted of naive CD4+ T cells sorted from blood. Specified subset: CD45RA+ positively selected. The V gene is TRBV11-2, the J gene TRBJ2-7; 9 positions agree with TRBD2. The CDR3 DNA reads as TGTGCCAGCAGACACTTACTAGCGGGTACCTACGAGCAGTACTTC. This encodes CASRHLLAGTYEQYF.